This TCR beta chain appears in the sequencing data of a study of T cell responses to AZD1222 COVID-19 vaccine (dated by TCRdb to 2020 to 2023). Concerning the study at large: A total of around 240 trial participants underwent TCR sequencing, of whom 200 to 220 had received two doses of AZD1222 and around 25 had received two doses of the MenACWY control vaccine. Trial participants were enrolled by age into subgroups of 18-55, 56-69 and 70-plus years, and roughly 150, 30 and 60 TCR-sequenced participants, respectively, were included in these subgroups. What the work shows at the level of the full study, not this receptor alone: Conclusions about previously exposed vaccinees are limited, since just six AZD1222 recipients were seropositive for SARS-CoV-2 at baseline. Reportedly, almost half of the unique spike-specific TCRs recognized epitopes lying outside the regions that are mutated in the B.1.351 and B.1.1.7 variants. Most participants were white British and females outnumbered males, and the authors suggested that clonal diversity may have been underestimated. Spike-specific TCR breadth and depth rose significantly after two AZD1222 doses compared with day 0 and with MenACWY recipients. CD4 TCRs associated with the vaccine covered the entire spike protein, and the dominant responses were in regions 160-218 and 743-854. The 56-69-year group was small, and its depth increase did not reach significance, likely because of low power. Because no day 14 peak-response samples were available, repertoires were characterized only after the peak T cell response.

Regarding this clone: Its antigen is currently not known. Base qualities are missing; no much larger clone stands one base away.

The time point label, read with the paper, signifies: about 28 days (+/-7) after the second vaccine dose. AZD1222 recipients whose second dose came at about 4 weeks and those whose second dose came at about 12 weeks were combined into one group, since spike-specific TCR depth and breadth did not differ between the two schedules. Vaccinee samples were obtained from the UK trials COV001 and COV002, which included a single-blind randomized controlled phase 2/3 trial of AZD1222 (ChAdOx1 nCoV-19) in healthy adults. Trial participant PBMC samples were collected at day 0 and day 28 after the second dose for TCRbeta chain sequencing. The CDR3 regions of human TCRbeta chains were analyzed by immunosequencing. In the original analysis: TCRs in the repertoires were matched against a reference library of SARS-CoV-2-specific TCRs that had been generated with the MIRA antigen-specificity platform. Breadth was defined as the fraction of unique TCRs that were SARS-CoV-2-associated. Depth was defined as the fraction of total T cells that were SARS-CoV-2-associated. Using the MIRA data, each spike-specific TCR was mapped to the spike region that the TCR reacts to and placed in a CD4 or CD8 class. Log10-transformed breadth and depth values were compared by one-way ANOVA with Sidak's multiple comparisons tests. The immuneACCESS repertoire file appears here via TCRdb, limited to in-frame rearrangements. These files lack a portion of the clones; in checked studies, under half of the deficit traces to unresolved V genes, and the cause of the others is not known. V, J and clone size are those of that table, while D and trimming were read from the DNA. This sample lists about 150,000 clones; more than 85% were detected once. The leading ten clones occupy roughly 3.4% of the sample.

The CDR3 measures 12 amino acids from cysteine to phenylalanine. Only the CDR3 part of the read is kept: 36 bases, read in frame from the first base. The germline V gene (reference sequence) sets CDR1 to WNHNN and CDR2 to SYGVQD. V is pared back by 3 bases and J by 7 bases, with 9 bases lying between the germline termini. The origin of this receptor is an adult who received the AZD1222 COVID-19 vaccine. The V gene is TRBV10-1 and the J gene is TRBJ1-2; the D gene is perhaps TRBD1, from 6 matching bases. The sequences come from peripheral blood, collected 28 days after the second AZD1222 dose. The CDR3 protein is CASSDWGLGYTF. The DNA is as follows: TGCGCCAGCAGTGACTGGGGGCTTGGCTACACCTTC.